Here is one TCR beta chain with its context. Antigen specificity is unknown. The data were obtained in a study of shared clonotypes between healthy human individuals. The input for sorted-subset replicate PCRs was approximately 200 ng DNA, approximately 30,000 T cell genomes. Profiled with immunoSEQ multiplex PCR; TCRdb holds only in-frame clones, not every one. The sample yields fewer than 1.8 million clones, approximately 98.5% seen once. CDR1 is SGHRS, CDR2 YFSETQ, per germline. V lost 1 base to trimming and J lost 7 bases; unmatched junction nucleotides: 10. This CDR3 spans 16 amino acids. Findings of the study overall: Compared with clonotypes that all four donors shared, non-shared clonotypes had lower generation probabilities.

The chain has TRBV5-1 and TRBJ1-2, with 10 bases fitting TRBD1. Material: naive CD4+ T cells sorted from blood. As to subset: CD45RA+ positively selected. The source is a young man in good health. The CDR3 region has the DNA TGCGCCAGCAGCTTGACCTTTTGGGACAGGGGTGGTGGCTACACCTTC. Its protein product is CASSLTFWDRGGGYTF.